This T cell receptor beta chain was obtained from a study of blood T cell repertoires in COVID-19. At the level of the study: In each case, the material was cDNA or gDNA derived from T cells, B-cell-depleted T cells, or PBMCs.

Original data processing: Amplifying reference gene primers gave estimates of nucleated cell counts. Profiling relied on immunoSEQ multiplex PCR, and the TCRdb table lists in-frame clones only, not all of them. V and J calls plus clone size are reproduced from that table; the DNA served to infer D and trimming. This sample has some 41,000 clones; over 70% occur once, and the top ten carry under 55%. Trimming left V 4 bases short and J 4 bases short, with 13 bases between. The CDR3 has 13 residues. The germline V gene encodes CDR1 SQVTM and CDR2 ANQGSEA. The source is a woman aged 80 or over with active or convalescent COVID-19. The sample was peripheral blood. This chain links TRBV29-1 with TRBJ1-1, with a tentative D call TRBD1 (5 bases). CDR3: CSVGTQGGTEAFF. The CDR3 DNA is TGCAGCGTTGGGACCCAGGGTGGCACTGAAGCTTTCTTT.